One T cell receptor beta chain is described in this entry. The data stem from a study of blood T cell repertoires in COVID-19. Measured with immunoSEQ multiplex PCR; TCRdb has only the in-frame clones, and not every one. The table includes about 71,000 clones, about 86% detected once. V shed 0 bases and J shed 6 bases, with 15 bases lying between them. The CDR3 spans 16 residues. Germline-derived CDR1 and CDR2 are LGHNA and YNFKEQ. This sequence originates from a man aged 50-60 years with active COVID-19. The chain joins TRBV4-2 to TRBJ2-1; D perhaps matches TRBD2 (6 bases). What was sequenced was peripheral blood. The CDR3 coding sequence is TGTGCCAGCAGCCAAGAGGTTGGCGGGGTCAGCAATGAGCAGTTCTTC. Translating it yields CASSQEVGGVSNEQFF.